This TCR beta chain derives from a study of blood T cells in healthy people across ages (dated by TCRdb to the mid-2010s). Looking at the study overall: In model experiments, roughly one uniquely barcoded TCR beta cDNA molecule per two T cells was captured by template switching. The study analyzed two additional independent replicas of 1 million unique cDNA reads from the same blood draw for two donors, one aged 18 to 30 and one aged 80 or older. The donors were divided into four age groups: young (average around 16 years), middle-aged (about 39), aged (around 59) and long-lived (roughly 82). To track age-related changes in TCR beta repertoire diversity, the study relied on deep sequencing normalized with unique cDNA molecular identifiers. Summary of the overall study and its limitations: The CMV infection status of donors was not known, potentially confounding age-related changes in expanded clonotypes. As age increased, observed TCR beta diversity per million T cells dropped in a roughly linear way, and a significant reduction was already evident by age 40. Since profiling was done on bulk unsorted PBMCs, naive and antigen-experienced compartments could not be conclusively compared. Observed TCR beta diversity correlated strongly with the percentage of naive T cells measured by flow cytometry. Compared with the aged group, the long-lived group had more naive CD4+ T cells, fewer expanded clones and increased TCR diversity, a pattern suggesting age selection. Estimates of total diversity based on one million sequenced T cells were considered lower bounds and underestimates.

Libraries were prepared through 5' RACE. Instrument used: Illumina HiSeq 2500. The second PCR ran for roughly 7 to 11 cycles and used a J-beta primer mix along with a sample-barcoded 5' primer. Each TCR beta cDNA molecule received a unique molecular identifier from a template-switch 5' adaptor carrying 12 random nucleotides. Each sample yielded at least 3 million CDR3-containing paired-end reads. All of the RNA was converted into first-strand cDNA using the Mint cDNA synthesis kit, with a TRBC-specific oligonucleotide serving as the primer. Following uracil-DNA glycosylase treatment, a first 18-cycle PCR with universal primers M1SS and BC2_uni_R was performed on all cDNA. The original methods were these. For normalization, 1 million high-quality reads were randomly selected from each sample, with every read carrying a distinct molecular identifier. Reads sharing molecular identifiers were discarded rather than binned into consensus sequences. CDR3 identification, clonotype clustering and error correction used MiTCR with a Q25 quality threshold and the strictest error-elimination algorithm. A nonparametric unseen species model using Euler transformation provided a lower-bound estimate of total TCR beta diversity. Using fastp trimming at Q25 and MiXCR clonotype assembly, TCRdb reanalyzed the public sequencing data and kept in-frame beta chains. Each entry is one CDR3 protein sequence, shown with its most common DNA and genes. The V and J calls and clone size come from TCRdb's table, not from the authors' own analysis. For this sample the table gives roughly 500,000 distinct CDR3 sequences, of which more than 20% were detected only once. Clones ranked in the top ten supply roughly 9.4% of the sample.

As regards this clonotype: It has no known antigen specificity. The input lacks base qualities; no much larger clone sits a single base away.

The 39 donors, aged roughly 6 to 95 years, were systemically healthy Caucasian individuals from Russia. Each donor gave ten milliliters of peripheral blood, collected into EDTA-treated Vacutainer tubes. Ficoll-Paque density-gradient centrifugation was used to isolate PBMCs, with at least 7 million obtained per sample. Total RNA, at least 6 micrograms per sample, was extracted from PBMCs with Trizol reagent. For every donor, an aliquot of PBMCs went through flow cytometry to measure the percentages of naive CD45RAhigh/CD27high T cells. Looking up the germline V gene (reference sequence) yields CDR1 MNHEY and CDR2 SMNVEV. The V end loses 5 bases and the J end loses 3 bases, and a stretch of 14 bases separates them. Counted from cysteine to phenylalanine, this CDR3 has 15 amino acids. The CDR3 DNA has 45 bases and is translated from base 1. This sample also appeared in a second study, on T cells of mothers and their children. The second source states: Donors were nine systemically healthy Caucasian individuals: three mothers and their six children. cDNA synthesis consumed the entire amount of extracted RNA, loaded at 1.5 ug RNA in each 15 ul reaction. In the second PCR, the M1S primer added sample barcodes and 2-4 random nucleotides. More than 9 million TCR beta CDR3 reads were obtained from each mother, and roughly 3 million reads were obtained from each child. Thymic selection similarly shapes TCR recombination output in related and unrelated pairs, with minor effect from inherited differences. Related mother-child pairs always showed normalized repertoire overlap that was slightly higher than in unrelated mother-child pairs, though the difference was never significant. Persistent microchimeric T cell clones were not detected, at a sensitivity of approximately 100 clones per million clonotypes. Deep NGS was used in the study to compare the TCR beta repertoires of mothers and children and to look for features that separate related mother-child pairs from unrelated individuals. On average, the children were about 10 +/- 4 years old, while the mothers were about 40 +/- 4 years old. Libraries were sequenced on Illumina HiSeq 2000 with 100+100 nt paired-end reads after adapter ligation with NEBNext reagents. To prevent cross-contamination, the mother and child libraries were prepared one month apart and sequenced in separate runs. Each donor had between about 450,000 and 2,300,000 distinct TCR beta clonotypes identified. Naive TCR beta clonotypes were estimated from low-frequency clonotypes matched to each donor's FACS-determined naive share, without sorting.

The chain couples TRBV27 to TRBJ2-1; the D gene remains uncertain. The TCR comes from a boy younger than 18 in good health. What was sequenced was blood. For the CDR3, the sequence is CASSTDKGLYNEQFF. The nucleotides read TGTGCCAGCAGTACTGACAAAGGTCTCTACAATGAGCAGTTCTTC.